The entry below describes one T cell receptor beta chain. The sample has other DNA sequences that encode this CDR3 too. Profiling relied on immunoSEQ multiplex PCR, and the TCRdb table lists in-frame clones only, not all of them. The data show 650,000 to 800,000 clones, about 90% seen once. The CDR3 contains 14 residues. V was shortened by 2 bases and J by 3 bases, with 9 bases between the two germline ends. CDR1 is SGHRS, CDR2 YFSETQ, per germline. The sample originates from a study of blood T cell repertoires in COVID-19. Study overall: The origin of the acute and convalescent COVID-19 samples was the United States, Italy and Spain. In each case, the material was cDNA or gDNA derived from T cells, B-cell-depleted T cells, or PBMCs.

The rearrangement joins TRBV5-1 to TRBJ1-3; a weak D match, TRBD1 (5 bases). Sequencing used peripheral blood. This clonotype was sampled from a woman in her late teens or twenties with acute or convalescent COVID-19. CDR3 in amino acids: CASSLGESGNTIYF. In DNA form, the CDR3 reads TGCGCCAGCAGCTTAGGGGAAAGTGGAAACACCATATATTTT.